There are many counts of the clone carrying this T cell receptor (beta chain). The record originates from a study of early T cells in non-severe SARS-CoV-2 infection. TCRdb re-called the 5' RACE reads with MiXCR, one entry per CDR3 protein. The profile shows tens of thousands of distinct CDR3 sequences, roughly 4.7% of them singletons. This CDR3 comprises 19 residues. V gave up 3 bases and J gave up 7 bases, with 27 bases separating them. Germline loops: CDR1 MGHRA, CDR2 YSYEKL. Input material: whole blood. The clonotype originates from an adult who was a healthcare worker with PCR-confirmed SARS-CoV-2 infection or an uninfected control (not recorded which). V gene TRBV4-1 combines with J gene TRBJ1-4; tentative D call: TRBD1 (5 bases). CDR3: CASSHPGLTHGPGREKLFF. CDR3 bases: TGCGCCAGCAGCCACCCCGGCTTAACCCACGGACCGGGGCGTGAAAAACTGTTTTTT.